Presented here are 4 T cell receptor beta chains from one specimen sequenced in a study of metastatic and nonmetastatic thyroid tumors. Thyroid surgery was performed in patients who had received no treatment beforehand. MiXCR reprocessed the PCR reads for TCRdb. The sample holds over 15,000 clones, around 29% seen once. The sample taken for sequencing was blood. The source is a female donor with papillary thyroid cancer or a benign thyroid nodule (not recorded which). Some clones in this sample may be carry-over from other donors' samples.

As DNA, the CDR3 is TGTGCCAGCAGTTGGGGACTGGTGGGGATGAACACTGAAGCTTTCTTT. This gives the protein CASSWGLVGMNTEAFF. V usage is TRBV6-1 and J usage is TRBJ1-1, with D possibly TRBD1 on 5 matching bases. The CDR3 is 16 residues long. Germline-derived CDR1 and CDR2 are MNHNS and SASEGT. The germline V and J ends were trimmed by 5 bases and 0 bases, with 16 bases remaining between them.

There are many counts of this clone. V gene TRBV3-1 combines with J gene TRBJ1-2, with a possible D match to TRBD1 (5 bases). CDR3 size: 16 residues. The V gene lost 0 bases and the J gene lost 4 bases, with 15 bases spanning the gap. The germline CDR1 and CDR2 sequences are LGHDT and YNNKEL (reference sequence). CDR3: CASSQEKWGRLYGYTF. In DNA form, the CDR3 reads TGTGCCAGCAGCCAAGAAAAGTGGGGCAGGCTCTATGGCTACACCTTC. Looking up the rest from reference TRBV3-1 and TRBJ1-2 gives the full variable domain: DTAVSQTPKYLVTQMGNDKSIKCEQNLGHDTMYWYKQDSKKFLKIMFSYNNKELIINETVPNRFSPKSPDKAHLNLHINSLELGDSAVYFCASSQEKWGRLYGYTFGSGTRLTVV.

Sample share makes this clone medium-sized (0.01 to 0.1%). This chain links TRBV19 with TRBJ1-1; tentative D call: TRBD1 (5 bases). Trimming left V 5 bases short and J 0 bases short, with 13 bases between. The CDR3 runs 15 residues. Germline CDR1 is LNHDA and CDR2 is SQIVND (reference sequence). CDR3 loop: CASSPRQQMNTEAFF. The CDR3 bases are TGTGCCAGTAGTCCGCGACAGCAAATGAACACTGAAGCTTTCTTT. The full variable domain, rest sourced from reference TRBV19 and TRBJ1-1, is DGGITQSPKYLFRKEGQNVTLSCEQNLNHDAMYWYRQDPGQGLRLIYYSQIVNDFQKGDIAEGYSVSREKKESFPLTVTSAQKNPTAFYLCASSPRQQMNTEAFFGQGTRLTVV.

This clone was detected many times. This may be a read error, as it is one base from a much larger clone. This rearrangement joins TRBV6-2 or TRBV6-3 to TRBJ2-7; D is uncertain. Per germline, CDR1 MNHEY and CDR2 SVGEGT. V gave up 6 bases and J gave up 6 bases, with 12 bases separating them. The CDR3 loop spans 12 amino acids. As DNA, the CDR3 is TGTGCCAGCAGATCCGGGCCCGGCGAGCAGTACTTC. As protein: CASRSGPGEQYF.